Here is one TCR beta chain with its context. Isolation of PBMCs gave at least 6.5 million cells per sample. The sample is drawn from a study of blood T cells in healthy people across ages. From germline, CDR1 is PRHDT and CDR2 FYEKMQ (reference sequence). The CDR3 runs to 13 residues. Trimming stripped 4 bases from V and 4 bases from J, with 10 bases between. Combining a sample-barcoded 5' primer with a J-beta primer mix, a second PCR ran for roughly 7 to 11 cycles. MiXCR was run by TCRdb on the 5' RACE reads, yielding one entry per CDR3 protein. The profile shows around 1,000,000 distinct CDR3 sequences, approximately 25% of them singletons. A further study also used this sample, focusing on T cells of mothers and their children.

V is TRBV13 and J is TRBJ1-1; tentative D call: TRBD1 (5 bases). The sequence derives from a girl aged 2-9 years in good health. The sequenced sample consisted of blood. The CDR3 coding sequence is TGTGCCAGCAGCTCTCTCGGGGGCACTGAAGCTTTCTTT. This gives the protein CASSSLGGTEAFF.